Listed below are T cell receptor beta chains from one sample, sequenced in a study of T cells in Graves' hyperthyroidism and ophthalmopathy. TCRdb analysed the multiplex PCR reads with MiXCR anew, one entry per CDR3 protein. Here the sample spans 20,000 to 30,000 distinct CDR3 sequences, less than 45% being singletons. Input material: blood. The receptors shown here come from a woman aged 30 to 39 with Graves' hyperthyroidism. The CDR3 runs from the conserved cysteine through the conserved F or W. D genes are given only for firm matches. A clone size is listed for some rows: how often the clone was seen (once, few, many), or a class if it is expanded.

clone_size	v_call	d_call	j_call	cdr3_aa	cdr3_nt
medium-sized	TRBV15	-	TRBJ2-7	CATSRRPTRAYEQYF	TGTGCCACCAGCAGACGGCCGACGAGAGCCTACGAGCAGTACTTC
many	TRBV14	-	TRBJ2-7	CASSQDSGSYEQYF	TGTGCCAGCAGCCAGGACAGCGGTTCCTACGAGCAGTACTTC
-	TRBV20-1	-	TRBJ1-2	CSALDRLGYTF	TGCAGTGCCCTCGACAGGCTTGGCTACACCTTC
many	TRBV11-2	TRBD1	TRBJ1-2	CASNPDGDSYGYTF	TGTGCCAGCAACCCTGACGGGGACAGCTATGGCTACACCTTC
medium-sized	TRBV10-3	TRBD2	TRBJ2-3	CAITKIAGGPTDTQYF	TGTGCCATCACCAAGATAGCGGGAGGGCCTACAGATACGCAGTATTTT
few	TRBV5-1	-	TRBJ1-6	CASSFGGVLHF	TGCGCCAGCAGCTTCGGGGGGGTCCTCCACTTT
many	TRBV20-1	-	TRBJ2-1	CRDASISRPAGSNEQFF	TGCAGAGATGCTAGTATATCCCGCCCGGCGGGAAGCAATGAGCAGTTCTTC
medium-sized	TRBV2	-	TRBJ2-2	CASSEALDGVTGELFF	TGTGCCAGCAGTGAAGCGCTTGACGGAGTGACCGGGGAGCTGTTTTTT
-	TRBV2	-	TRBJ1-2	CASIHRGANNYGYTF	TGTGCCAGCATTCATCGGGGGGCGAATAACTATGGCTACACCTTC
once	TRBV5-1	-	TRBJ1-6	CASSLNVGTNSPLHF	TGCGCCAGCAGCTTGAATGTCGGCACAAATTCACCCCTCCACTTT